The 8 T cell receptor beta chains below come from one sample, sequenced in a study of blood T cell repertoires in COVID-19. TCRdb's copy holds only in-frame clones and misses some; the assay was immunoSEQ multiplex PCR. This table holds about 100,000 clones, more than 70% found once. The sequenced material came from peripheral blood. The receptor source for this set is a human donor in a cohort sampled during active COVID-19.

V usage is TRBV7-7 and J usage is TRBJ2-3, with TRBD1 as a possible D gene (5 bases). CDR3 length: 16 amino acids. Trimming left V 5 bases short and J 0 bases short, with 15 bases between. CDR1 and CDR2 (germline): SSHAT, FNYEAQ (reference sequence). The CDR3 region is CASSPYVGPSTDTQYF. For the CDR3, the DNA is TGTGCCAGCAGCCCCTATGTGGGGCCCAGCACAGATACGCAGTATTTT. Drawing the rest from reference TRBV7-7 and TRBJ2-3, the complete variable domain is GAGVSQSPRYKVTKRGQDVTLRCDPISSHATLYWYQQALGQGPEFLTYFNYEAQPDKSGLPSDRFSAERPEGSISTLTIQRTEQRDSAMYRCASSPYVGPSTDTQYFGPGTRLTVL.

The chain joins TRBV7-2 to TRBJ2-3; D uncertain. The V and J ends lost 1 base and 2 bases respectively, with 10 bases between them. Germline V gene sequence: CDR1 SGHTA, CDR2 FQGNSA. CDR3 length: 15 amino acids. The CDR3 protein is CASSLVGIITDTQYF. CDR3 DNA: TGTGCCAGCAGCTTAGTCGGTATAATCACAGATACGCAGTATTTT.

The DNA of the CDR3 is TGCAGCGTAGCCTGGAGGGGCAATCAGCCCCAGCATTTT. Translated, it gives CSVAWRGNQPQHF. The chain carries TRBV29-1 and TRBJ1-5; D unclear. The V gene lost 6 bases and the J gene lost 2 bases, with 11 bases spanning the gap. Germline V gives CDR1 SQVTM, CDR2 ANQGSEA. This CDR3 comprises 13 residues.

The rearrangement joins TRBV4-1 to TRBJ1-1; no reliable D call. This CDR3 has 13 residues. The germline V gene has CDR1 MGHRA and CDR2 YSYEKL. Deletions cut 3 bases from V and 7 bases from J, with 12 bases between. Here the CDR3 reads CASSHRATVEAFF. DNA of the CDR3: TGCGCCAGCAGCCACAGAGCGACGGTTGAAGCTTTCTTT.

The chain combines TRBV19 with TRBJ2-5; D gene ambiguous. This CDR3 has 13 residues. Trimming took off 5 bases at V and 5 bases at J, with 12 bases between the two ends. Germline assignment: CDR1 LNHDA and CDR2 SQIVND (reference sequence). The CDR3 nucleotides are TGTGCCAGTAGTCGACTGATCCTCGAGACCCAGTACTTC. Protein sequence: CASSRLILETQYF.

The V call is TRBV6-5, the J call TRBJ2-2, with D maybe TRBD1 (5 bases). Germline V lookup: CDR1 MNHEY, CDR2 SVGAGI. This CDR3 is 14 amino acids long. With 6 bases removed from V and 6 bases from J, the gap between germline ends came to 14 bases. The CDR3 DNA is TGTGCCAGCAGCTCCACCCCCAGGGCCGGGGAGCTGTTTTTT. It translates to CASSSTPRAGELFF.

The chain combines TRBV6-6 with TRBJ2-7; 7 bases are a match to TRBD1. Germline lookup yields CDR1 MNHNY and CDR2 SVGAGI (reference sequence). This CDR3 comprises 16 residues. Losses at the gene ends were 6 bases for V and 3 bases for J; bases not matched to a gene: 14. The CDR3 reads CASRDLTGQPLYEQYF. In DNA form, the CDR3 reads TGTGCCAGCAGAGACTTAACGGGACAGCCACTCTACGAGCAGTACTTC.

This clone has a handful of counts. This rearrangement joins TRBV7-3 to TRBJ2-6; a possible D gene is TRBD2 (5 bases). This CDR3 is 17 amino acids long. Germline V lookup: CDR1 SGHTA, CDR2 FQGTGA. V dropped 2 bases and J dropped 1 base, with 12 bases sitting between them. CDR3 DNA sequence: TGTGCCAGCAGCTTACAGAGCGGCAATTCTGGGGCCAACGTCCTGACTTTC. This encodes CASSLQSGNSGANVLTF.